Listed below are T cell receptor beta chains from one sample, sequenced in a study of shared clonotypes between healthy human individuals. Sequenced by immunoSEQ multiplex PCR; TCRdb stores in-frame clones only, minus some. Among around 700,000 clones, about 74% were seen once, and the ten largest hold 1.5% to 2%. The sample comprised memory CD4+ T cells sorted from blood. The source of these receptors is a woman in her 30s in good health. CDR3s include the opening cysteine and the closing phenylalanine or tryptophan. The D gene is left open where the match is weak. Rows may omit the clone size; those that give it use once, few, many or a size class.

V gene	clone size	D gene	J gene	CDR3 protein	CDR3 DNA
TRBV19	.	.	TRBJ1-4	CASSIDGESEKLFF	TGTGCCAGTAGTATAGACGGGGAGAGTGAAAAACTGTTTTTT
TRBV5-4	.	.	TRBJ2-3	CASSLGGWGTDTQYF	TGTGCCAGCAGCTTGGGAGGATGGGGCACAGATACGCAGTATTTT
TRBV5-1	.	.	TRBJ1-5	CASSLGGSNQPQHF	TGCGCCAGCAGCTTAGGGGGTAGCAATCAGCCCCAGCATTTT
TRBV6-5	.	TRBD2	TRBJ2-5	CASRAGRQETQYF	TGTGCCAGCAGGGCCGGGAGGCAAGAGACCCAGTACTTC
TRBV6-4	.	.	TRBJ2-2	CASSGETGTGELFF	TGTGCCAGCAGTGGCGAAACAGGGACCGGGGAGCTGTTTTTT
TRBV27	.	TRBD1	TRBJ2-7	CASASHRGLRFEQYF	TGTGCCAGCGCTAGCCACAGGGGTTTAAGATTCGAGCAGTACTTC
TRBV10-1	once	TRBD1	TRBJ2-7	CASSESIWTGRDEQYF	TGCGCCAGCAGTGAGTCGATTTGGACAGGGCGCGACGAGCAGTACTTC
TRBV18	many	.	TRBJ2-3	CASSPRIREDTQYF	TGTGCCAGCTCACCAAGGATCAGAGAGGATACGCAGTATTTT
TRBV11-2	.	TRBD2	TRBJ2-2	CASSLLAGGNTGELFF	TGTGCCAGCAGCCTACTAGCGGGGGGGAACACCGGGGAGCTGTTTTTT
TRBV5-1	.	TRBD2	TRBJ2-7	CASSLAGGGLDEQYF	TGCGCCAGCAGCTTGGCGGGAGGTGGGTTGGACGAGCAGTACTTC
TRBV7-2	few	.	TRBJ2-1	CASSPLLGTGNEQFF	TGTGCCAGCAGTCCTCTTCTAGGGACCGGAAATGAGCAGTTCTTC
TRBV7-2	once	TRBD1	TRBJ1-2	CASSPQGGPTNYGYTF	TGTGCCAGCAGCCCGCAGGGGGGCCCGACTAACTATGGCTACACCTTC
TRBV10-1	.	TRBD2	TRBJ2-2	CASSLSGVSGRGLVGELFF	TGCGCCAGCAGCTTATCGGGAGTGAGCGGGAGAGGTTTGGTCGGGGAGCTGTTTTTT
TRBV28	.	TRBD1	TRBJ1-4	CASSPNDRATTNEKLFF	TGTGCCAGCAGCCCCAATGACAGGGCGACAACTAATGAAAAACTGTTTTTT
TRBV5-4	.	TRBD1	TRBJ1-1	CASSLAMTGGVTEAFF	TGTGCCAGCAGCTTGGCGATGACAGGGGGGGTTACTGAAGCTTTCTTT
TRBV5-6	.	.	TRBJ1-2	CASSLKLGGYGYTF	TGTGCCAGCAGTTTGAAGTTAGGGGGATATGGCTACACCTTC
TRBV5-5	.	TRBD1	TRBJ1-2	CASSLTGVQGIYGYTF	TGTGCCAGCAGCTTGACAGGGGTACAGGGAATCTATGGCTACACCTTC
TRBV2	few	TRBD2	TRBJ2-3	CASSAQRDLTDTQYF	TGTGCCAGCAGTGCGCAGCGGGATCTCACAGATACGCAGTATTTT
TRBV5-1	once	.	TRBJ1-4	CASSLNTANEKLFF	TGCGCCAGCAGCTTGAACACAGCTAATGAAAAACTGTTTTTT
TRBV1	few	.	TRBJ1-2	CTSSQDLWGRLLWGYTF	TGCACCAGCAGCCAAGATCTATGGGGCAGGCTCCTTTGGGGCTACACCTTC
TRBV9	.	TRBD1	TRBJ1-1	CASSVETGLNTEAFF	TGTGCCAGCAGCGTAGAGACAGGGCTGAACACTGAAGCTTTCTTT
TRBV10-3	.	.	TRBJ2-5	CAISEVETQYF	TGTGCCATCAGTGAGGTGGAGACCCAGTACTTC
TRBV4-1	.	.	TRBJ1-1	CASSLRGLNTEAFF	TGCGCCAGCAGCCTCCGGGGGCTGAACACTGAAGCTTTCTTT
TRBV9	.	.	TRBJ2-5	CASREVQKETQYF	TGTGCCAGCAGGGAGGTGCAGAAGGAGACCCAGTACTTC
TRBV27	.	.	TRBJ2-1	CASSVSPRGGEQFF	TGTGCCAGCAGTGTCTCACCCCGGGGCGGGGAGCAGTTCTTC
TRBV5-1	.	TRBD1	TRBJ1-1	CASSSPTGPGYTEAFF	TGCGCCAGCAGCTCCCCGACAGGGCCGGGGTACACTGAAGCTTTCTTT
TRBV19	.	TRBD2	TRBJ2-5	CASTATSGGYQETQYF	TGTGCCAGTACCGCAACTAGCGGGGGCTACCAAGAGACCCAGTACTTC
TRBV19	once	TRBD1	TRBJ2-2	CASSIGTGGDTGELFF	TGTGCCAGTAGTATCGGGACAGGGGGGGACACCGGGGAGCTGTTTTTT
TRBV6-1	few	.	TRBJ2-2	CASSDWGRYTGELFF	TGTGCCAGCAGTGACTGGGGGCGATACACCGGGGAGCTGTTTTTT
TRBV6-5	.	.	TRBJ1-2	CASSLMDVYGYTF	TGTGCCAGCAGTCTAATGGACGTCTATGGCTACACCTTC
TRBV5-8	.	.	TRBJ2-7	CASSLYHTEYEQYF	TGTGCCAGCAGCTTGTACCACACGGAGTACGAGCAGTACTTC
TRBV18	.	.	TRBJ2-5	CASSPGQPEGTQYF	TGTGCCAGCTCACCAGGGCAACCGGAAGGGACCCAGTACTTC
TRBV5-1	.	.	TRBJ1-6	CASSLRAGSNSPLHF	TGCGCCAGCAGCTTGCGTGCAGGGAGTAATTCACCCCTCCACTTT
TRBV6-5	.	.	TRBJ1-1	CASSRGNQNTEAFF	TGTGCCAGCAGTAGGGGAAACCAGAACACTGAAGCTTTCTTT
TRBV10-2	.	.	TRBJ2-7	CASSVSGLYEQYF	TGCGCCAGCAGTGTCTCAGGGTTGTACGAGCAGTACTTC
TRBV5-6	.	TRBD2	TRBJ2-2	CASSLGLAGGPLTGELFF	TGTGCCAGCAGCTTGGGACTAGCGGGAGGGCCTCTCACCGGGGAGCTGTTTTTT
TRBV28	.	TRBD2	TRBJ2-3	CASSPGTSGSRADTQYF	TGTGCCAGCAGTCCAGGGACTAGCGGGAGTAGGGCAGATACGCAGTATTTT
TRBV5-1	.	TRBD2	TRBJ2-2	CASSLTSGTGELFF	TGCGCCAGCAGCTTGACTAGCGGGACCGGGGAGCTGTTTTTT
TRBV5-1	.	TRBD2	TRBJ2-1	CASRPSGKRDNEQFF	TGCGCCAGCAGACCTAGCGGGAAAAGAGACAATGAGCAGTTCTTC
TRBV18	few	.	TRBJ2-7	CASSPQATNEQYF	TGTGCCAGCTCACCTCAGGCCACCAACGAGCAGTACTTC
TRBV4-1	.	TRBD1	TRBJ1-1	CASSQRDRANTEAFF	TGCGCCAGCAGCCAGCGGGACAGGGCGAACACTGAAGCTTTCTTT
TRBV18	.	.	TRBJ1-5	CASSPGAGNQPQHF	TGTGCCAGCTCACCCGGGGCAGGCAATCAGCCCCAGCATTTT
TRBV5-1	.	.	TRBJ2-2	CASSLGGELTGELFF	TGCGCCAGCAGCTTGGGTGGGGAACTCACCGGGGAGCTGTTTTTT
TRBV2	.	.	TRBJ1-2	CASSAGQRVGYTF	TGTGCCAGCAGTGCTGGACAGCGGGTTGGCTACACCTTC
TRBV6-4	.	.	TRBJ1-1	CAISSHRETEAFF	TGTGCCATCAGTTCCCACAGGGAAACTGAAGCTTTCTTT
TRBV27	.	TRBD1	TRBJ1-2	CASSLEGTAYIWNGYTF	TGTGCCAGCAGTTTGGAAGGGACAGCTTACATCTGGAATGGCTACACCTTC